This is a list of T cell receptor beta chains from one sample in a study of cytomegalovirus exposure and HLA in healthy donors. Here immunoSEQ multiplex PCR was the method, and the copy in TCRdb shows in-frame clones only, minus some. This repertoire shows over 100,000 clones, over 60% found once; its top ten account for about 2.5%. The sample comprised PBMCs. The receptors were gathered from a female donor in good health and CMV-seronegative. Both conserved end residues are part of each CDR3. A D gene is named only where the DNA matches it firmly. Clone size, where shown, is once, few, many, or a class for clones that have expanded.

d_call: TRBD1; v_call: TRBV5-6; j_call: TRBJ2-1; clone_size: NA; cdr3_nt: TGTGCCAGCAGCGCTACGGGACAGGGGAATGAGCAGTTCTTC; cdr3_aa: CASSATGQGNEQFF
d_call: NA; v_call: TRBV6-5; j_call: TRBJ1-5; clone_size: NA; cdr3_nt: TGTGCCAGCAGTTACTCTAGGGGCCGACAGCCCCAGCATTTT; cdr3_aa: CASSYSRGRQPQHF
d_call: NA; v_call: TRBV4-2; j_call: TRBJ1-2; clone_size: NA; cdr3_nt: TGTGCCAGCAGCCAAGTAAGGGGGTCCCTCTATGGCTACACCTTC; cdr3_aa: CASSQVRGSLYGYTF
d_call: TRBD2; v_call: TRBV7-2; j_call: TRBJ2-3; clone_size: NA; cdr3_nt: TGTGCCAGCAGCGCCACTAGCGGGGGGTGGGATACGCAGTATTTT; cdr3_aa: CASSATSGGWDTQYF
d_call: TRBD1; v_call: TRBV27; j_call: TRBJ2-7; clone_size: NA; cdr3_nt: TGTGCCAGCAGTGTGACAGGGAAAACCTACGAGCAGTACTTC; cdr3_aa: CASSVTGKTYEQYF
d_call: TRBD1; v_call: TRBV6-5; j_call: TRBJ1-1; clone_size: few; cdr3_nt: TGTGCCAGCACCGGGACAGCGAACACTGAAGCTTTCTTT; cdr3_aa: CASTGTANTEAFF
d_call: TRBD2; v_call: TRBV6-5; j_call: TRBJ2-3; clone_size: NA; cdr3_nt: TGTGCCACCATCGCGGGGGGTGCAGATACGCAGTATTTT; cdr3_aa: CATIAGGADTQYF
d_call: NA; v_call: TRBV6-5; j_call: TRBJ1-1; clone_size: NA; cdr3_nt: TGTGCCAGCAGTTACCTCGGGGCTGAAGCTTTCTTT; cdr3_aa: CASSYLGAEAFF
d_call: TRBD1; v_call: TRBV2; j_call: TRBJ1-1; clone_size: NA; cdr3_nt: TGTGCCAGCAGTGAGGACAGGGGAGCTTTCTTT; cdr3_aa: CASSEDRGAFF
d_call: NA; v_call: TRBV14; j_call: TRBJ1-3; clone_size: NA; cdr3_nt: TGTGCCAGCAGCCAAGTAGAACCGCAAAACACCATATATTTT; cdr3_aa: CASSQVEPQNTIYF
d_call: NA; v_call: TRBV4-1; j_call: TRBJ1-1; clone_size: NA; cdr3_nt: TGCGCCAGCAGCCAAGAGGAGGGGTTGGCAGGGGAGGGGGACACTGAAGCTTTCTTT; cdr3_aa: CASSQEEGLAGEGDTEAFF
d_call: NA; v_call: TRBV6-5; j_call: TRBJ2-3; clone_size: NA; cdr3_nt: TGTGCCAGCAGTTACTCTTTGCTGGGGGGGGGCACGCAGTATTTT; cdr3_aa: CASSYSLLGGGTQYF
d_call: NA; v_call: TRBV7-9; j_call: TRBJ2-1; clone_size: NA; cdr3_nt: TGTGCCAGCAGCTCCCAACTAGACTACAATGAGCAGTTCTTC; cdr3_aa: CASSSQLDYNEQFF
d_call: NA; v_call: TRBV30; j_call: TRBJ2-1; clone_size: NA; cdr3_nt: TGTGCCTGGAGCAACCGTGAACTATACAATGAGCAGTTCTTC; cdr3_aa: CAWSNRELYNEQFF
d_call: NA; v_call: TRBV2; j_call: TRBJ1-1; clone_size: NA; cdr3_nt: TGTGCCAGCAGTGTTGGGCCGCTGAACACTGAAGCTTTCTTT; cdr3_aa: CASSVGPLNTEAFF
d_call: TRBD2; v_call: TRBV7-9; j_call: TRBJ2-5; clone_size: NA; cdr3_nt: TGTGCCAGCAGCGGGGGGGACGTTCAAGAGACCCAGTACTTC; cdr3_aa: CASSGGDVQETQYF
d_call: NA; v_call: TRBV5-1; j_call: TRBJ1-2; clone_size: NA; cdr3_nt: TGCGCCAGCAGCCGAGATGTCCACAGGCAGCAGTATGGCTACACCTTC; cdr3_aa: CASSRDVHRQQYGYTF
d_call: TRBD1; v_call: TRBV7-2; j_call: TRBJ1-1; clone_size: NA; cdr3_nt: TGTGCCAGCAGCTTGACAGGGGGCAGGGCTGAAGCTTTCTTT; cdr3_aa: CASSLTGGRAEAFF
d_call: NA; v_call: TRBV5-1; j_call: TRBJ2-5; clone_size: NA; cdr3_nt: TGCGCCAGCAGCTTGGGAGGGGGAGAAGAGACCCAGTACTTC; cdr3_aa: CASSLGGGEETQYF
d_call: NA; v_call: TRBV25-1; j_call: TRBJ1-1; clone_size: few; cdr3_nt: TGTGCCAGCGAGGGGAACACTGAAGCTTTCTTT; cdr3_aa: CASEGNTEAFF
d_call: TRBD2; v_call: TRBV6-1; j_call: TRBJ2-2; clone_size: NA; cdr3_nt: TGTGCCAGCAGTGAGGCGACTAGCGGGGGGGCGAACACCGGGGAGCTGTTTTTT; cdr3_aa: CASSEATSGGANTGELFF
d_call: NA; v_call: TRBV30; j_call: TRBJ1-2; clone_size: NA; cdr3_nt: TGTGCCTGGAGAGCTAAAGTTACAGGTCACCATGGCTACACCTTC; cdr3_aa: CAWRAKVTGHHGYTF
d_call: NA; v_call: TRBV10-2; j_call: TRBJ2-1; clone_size: NA; cdr3_nt: TGCGCCAGCATGGACAGTTATGAGCAGTTCTTC; cdr3_aa: CASMDSYEQFF
d_call: NA; v_call: TRBV11-2; j_call: TRBJ2-7; clone_size: NA; cdr3_nt: TGTGCCAGCAGCTTAGTATTATCCGGCGGCGAGCAGTACTTC; cdr3_aa: CASSLVLSGGEQYF
d_call: TRBD1; v_call: TRBV12-5; j_call: TRBJ1-3; clone_size: once; cdr3_nt: TGTGCTAGTGGTTTGGGCCAGGGGGCTGGAAACACCATATATTTT; cdr3_aa: CASGLGQGAGNTIYF
d_call: NA; v_call: TRBV2; j_call: TRBJ2-3; clone_size: NA; cdr3_nt: TGTGCCAGCAGTGCCCGACTCACAGATACGCAGTATTTT; cdr3_aa: CASSARLTDTQYF
d_call: NA; v_call: TRBV4-2; j_call: TRBJ2-7; clone_size: NA; cdr3_nt: TGTGCCAGCAGCCTCGACTTAAGCTCCTACGAGCAGTACTTC; cdr3_aa: CASSLDLSSYEQYF
d_call: NA; v_call: TRBV15; j_call: TRBJ2-7; clone_size: NA; cdr3_nt: TGTGCCACCAGCAGAGGGCGGAGCTCCTACGAGCAGTACTTC; cdr3_aa: CATSRGRSSYEQYF
d_call: TRBD2; v_call: TRBV6-1; j_call: TRBJ2-1; clone_size: NA; cdr3_nt: TGTGCCAGCAGTTCCGGGACTAGCGGGGGGAATGAGCAGTTCTTC; cdr3_aa: CASSSGTSGGNEQFF
d_call: NA; v_call: TRBV15; j_call: TRBJ2-7; clone_size: NA; cdr3_nt: TGTGCCACCAGCAGAGATCATACCAGGGTCGGCAACGAGCAGTACTTC; cdr3_aa: CATSRDHTRVGNEQYF
d_call: TRBD2; v_call: TRBV13; j_call: TRBJ2-2; clone_size: NA; cdr3_nt: TGTGCCAGCAGCTGGGGACTAGCGGGGGGATACACCGGGGAGCTGTTTTTT; cdr3_aa: CASSWGLAGGYTGELFF
d_call: NA; v_call: TRBV27; j_call: TRBJ2-1; clone_size: once; cdr3_nt: TGTGCCAGCAGTTTTGGCACAGGGTGGAGAGTAAATGAGCAGTTCTTC; cdr3_aa: CASSFGTGWRVNEQFF
d_call: NA; v_call: TRBV6-5; j_call: TRBJ1-1; clone_size: NA; cdr3_nt: TGTGCCAGCAGCGGACAGACAGTGAACACTGAAGCTTTCTTT; cdr3_aa: CASSGQTVNTEAFF
d_call: NA; v_call: TRBV2; j_call: TRBJ2-3; clone_size: once; cdr3_nt: TGTGCCAGCAGAGTAGATTCGAGCACAGATACGCAGTATTTT; cdr3_aa: CASRVDSSTDTQYF
d_call: NA; v_call: TRBV13; j_call: TRBJ1-1; clone_size: few; cdr3_nt: TGTGCCAGCACCAGTGGTTGGACACAAGAAGCTTTCTTT; cdr3_aa: CASTSGWTQEAFF
d_call: NA; v_call: TRBV4-3; j_call: TRBJ1-2; clone_size: NA; cdr3_nt: TGCGCCAGCAGCCAAGAAATAGCTAACTATGGCTACACCTTC; cdr3_aa: CASSQEIANYGYTF
d_call: NA; v_call: TRBV19; j_call: TRBJ2-1; clone_size: NA; cdr3_nt: TGTGCCAGTAGCACGGATACCGGGACAAAATACAATGAGCAGTTCTTC; cdr3_aa: CASSTDTGTKYNEQFF
d_call: TRBD2; v_call: TRBV7-8; j_call: TRBJ2-2; clone_size: NA; cdr3_nt: TGTGCCAGCAGCTTAGGCGGCGGGGGGGTTGGAGTCACCGGGGAGCTGTTTTTT; cdr3_aa: CASSLGGGGVGVTGELFF
d_call: NA; v_call: TRBV25-1; j_call: TRBJ2-7; clone_size: NA; cdr3_nt: TGTGCCAGTAGGCCGCCGACAGGCGGGTTCTACGAGCAGTACTTC; cdr3_aa: CASRPPTGGFYEQYF
d_call: NA; v_call: TRBV2; j_call: TRBJ1-2; clone_size: NA; cdr3_nt: TGTGCCAGCAACAACAGAGCATCAAACTATGGCTACACCTTC; cdr3_aa: CASNNRASNYGYTF
d_call: NA; v_call: TRBV5-1; j_call: TRBJ1-2; clone_size: NA; cdr3_nt: TGCGCCAGCAGCTCGCACGAAACAGGGTATGACTATGGCTACACCTTC; cdr3_aa: CASSSHETGYDYGYTF
d_call: NA; v_call: TRBV6-1; j_call: TRBJ2-7; clone_size: NA; cdr3_nt: TGTGCCAGCAGTGAACTAGCCCGCGAGCAGTACTTC; cdr3_aa: CASSELAREQYF
d_call: NA; v_call: TRBV10-3; j_call: TRBJ1-3; clone_size: NA; cdr3_nt: TGTGCCAGCCGGGATCTGACTGGAAACACCATATATTTT; cdr3_aa: CASRDLTGNTIYF
d_call: NA; v_call: TRBV5-4; j_call: TRBJ1-2; clone_size: few; cdr3_nt: TGTGCCAGCAGCTGGTCCTTAGTGGACTATGGCTACACCTTC; cdr3_aa: CASSWSLVDYGYTF
d_call: TRBD2; v_call: TRBV5-5; j_call: TRBJ2-5; clone_size: NA; cdr3_nt: TGTGCCAGCAGCTCGGGGACTAGCGGGGGCCAAGAGACCCAGTACTTC; cdr3_aa: CASSSGTSGGQETQYF
d_call: NA; v_call: TRBV4-3; j_call: TRBJ2-1; clone_size: few; cdr3_nt: TGCGCCAGCAGCCAAGGGGAGGGGGAATACAATGAGCAGTTCTTC; cdr3_aa: CASSQGEGEYNEQFF
d_call: TRBD1; v_call: TRBV27; j_call: TRBJ2-1; clone_size: NA; cdr3_nt: TGTGCCAGCTATTCAGGGGGCGGAATAAATGAGCAGTTCTTC; cdr3_aa: CASYSGGGINEQFF
d_call: NA; v_call: TRBV6-5; j_call: TRBJ1-1; clone_size: NA; cdr3_nt: TGTGCCAGCAGGCAGGGGTTTCGGGCTTTCTTT; cdr3_aa: CASRQGFRAFF
d_call: TRBD1; v_call: TRBV18; j_call: TRBJ1-2; clone_size: NA; cdr3_nt: TGTGCCAGCTCACAGGGGGCGCGGGATGGCTACACCTTC; cdr3_aa: CASSQGARDGYTF
d_call: TRBD2; v_call: TRBV10-3; j_call: TRBJ2-1; clone_size: NA; cdr3_nt: TGTGCCATCAGCCGGACTAGCGGGGGGGCGGATGAGCAGTTCTTC; cdr3_aa: CAISRTSGGADEQFF
d_call: TRBD1; v_call: TRBV14; j_call: TRBJ2-7; clone_size: NA; cdr3_nt: TGTGCCAGCAGCCCCCGGGACAGGGGCTACGAGCAGTACTTC; cdr3_aa: CASSPRDRGYEQYF
d_call: TRBD1; v_call: TRBV5-6; j_call: TRBJ2-1; clone_size: NA; cdr3_nt: TGTGCCAGCAGCCTCAGACAGGGGGGGTCCTACAATGAGCAGTTCTTC; cdr3_aa: CASSLRQGGSYNEQFF
d_call: TRBD2; v_call: TRBV6-5; j_call: TRBJ2-1; clone_size: NA; cdr3_nt: TGTGCCACCCTCGGGACTAGCGAGGGTGAGCAGTTCTTC; cdr3_aa: CATLGTSEGEQFF